The sequence of this T cell receptor beta chain was determined in a study of T-cell memory formation after mild COVID-19. Study-level points and caveats: The study detected some responding clones in pre-infection memory, suggesting cross-reactive memory joined.

TCRdb fed the 5' RACE reads into MiXCR, producing one record per CDR3 protein. Counted here are roughly 610,000 distinct CDR3 sequences, 15% to 20% occurring once; the ten biggest clones make up about 8.6%. As to this clonotype: Its matching antigen is unknown.

The CDR3 runs to 15 residues. Germline loops: CDR1 DFQATT, CDR2 SNEGSKA (reference sequence). The V gene end was trimmed by 0 bases and the J gene end by 6 bases; junction bases not matched to a gene: 5. The sequenced sample was PBMCs or a T cell subset sorted from them (not recorded which). The V and J genes are TRBV20-1 and TRBJ1-6, with 7 bases fitting TRBD1. This TCR was recovered from an adult woman who had mild COVID-19 (a few samples of this study predate the infection). Cell type and time point are not known. CDR3 nucleotide sequence: TGCAGTGCTAGAGAGAAGACAGGGATTAATTCACCCCTCCACTTT. Protein sequence: CSAREKTGINSPLHF.